A single sample is the source of the 16 T cell receptor beta chains below, sequenced in a study of OX40 agonist ivuxolimab in advanced cancers. Assay used: immunoSEQ multiplex PCR; TCRdb lists only in-frame clones, some missing. The table includes 20,000 to 25,000 clones, under 85% detected once. Sequenced material: CD4+ or CD8+ T cells sorted from blood, taken in a trial of the OX40 agonist ivuxolimab. The origin of the receptors is an adult with an advanced solid tumor such as melanoma, head and neck, liver or kidney cancer.

The rearrangement links TRBV5-6 to TRBJ2-7, with 8 bases fitting TRBD1. CDR1 is SGHDT and CDR2 is YYEEEE in the germline V gene. V lost 4 bases and J lost 6; bases outside the gene matches: 9. The length of the CDR3 is 14 residues. The DNA of the CDR3 is TGTGCCAGCAGCCGGGACAGGCGACAGCCCGAGCAGTACTTC. Amino acid sequence: CASSRDRRQPEQYF.

The chain couples TRBV9 to TRBJ2-2; 10 nucleotides align to TRBD1. Germline lookup yields CDR1 SGDLS and CDR2 YYNGEE. The CDR3 has 17 residues. V lost 0 bases and J lost 7; bases outside the gene matches: 9. CDR3 DNA: TGTGCCAGCAGCGTAGTTGCGGGACAGGGGTATGGCGGGGAGCTGTTTTTT. It translates to CASSVVAGQGYGGELFF.

V gene TRBV27 combines with J gene TRBJ2-1; D possibly corresponds to TRBD2 (6 bases). CDR1 is MNHEY and CDR2 is SMNVEV in the germline V gene (reference sequence). V was shortened by 2 bases and J by 6 bases, with 26 bases between the two germline ends. The CDR3 is 19 residues long. The CDR3 is CASSLRLRGEIPSGNEQFF. DNA of the CDR3: TGTGCCAGCAGTTTACGGTTGCGGGGAGAGATACCATCTGGCAATGAGCAGTTCTTC.

The chain couples TRBV7-8 to TRBJ1-4; D perhaps matches TRBD1 (5 bases). This CDR3 region has 17 residues. Per germline, CDR1 SGHVS and CDR2 FQNEAQ. Trimming took 4 bases from V and 6 from J, leaving 21 bases between them. CDR3 coding DNA: TGTGCCAGCAGCTACTCCCCACTGGGGCTCGGAGATGAAAAACTGTTTTTT. Its translation is CASSYSPLGLGDEKLFF. Full variable domain (missing parts from reference TRBV7-8 and TRBJ1-4): GAGVSQSPRYKVAKRGQDVALRCDPISGHVSLFWYQQALGQGPEFLTYFQNEAQLDKSGLPSDRFFAERPEGSVSTLKIQRTQQEDSAVYLCASSYSPLGLGDEKLFFGSGTQLSVL.

By its share, this clone is medium-sized (0.01 to 0.1%). This chain connects TRBV28 to TRBJ2-1; no definite D call. V gave up 3 bases and J gave up 3 bases, with 6 bases separating them. Per germline, CDR1 MDHEN and CDR2 SYDVKM. This CDR3 has 13 amino acids. CDR3 sequence reads: CASSLEVYNEQFF. CDR3 DNA: TGTGCCAGCAGTTTGGAAGTCTACAATGAGCAGTTCTTC.

The chain has TRBV11-2 and TRBJ2-3; D unclear. This CDR3 is built from 15 residues. Trimming took 3 bases from V and 0 from J, leaving 10 bases between them. CDR1 SGHAT and CDR2 FQNNGV come from the germline V gene. The CDR3 loop is CASSFRAHSTDTQYF. The CDR3 coding sequence is TGTGCCAGCAGCTTCCGGGCTCATAGCACAGATACGCAGTATTTT.

The chain combines TRBV9 with TRBJ1-3; D gene ambiguous. The CDR3 is 14 residues long. Germline-derived CDR1 and CDR2 are SGDLS and YYNGEE. Trimming took 3 bases from V and 0 from J, leaving 7 bases between them. This CDR3 is CASSDGFSGNTIYF. The DNA for the CDR3 is TGTGCCAGCAGCGATGGATTCTCTGGAAACACCATATATTTT.

The chain uses TRBV6-4 and TRBJ2-2; D ambiguous. CDR1 and CDR2 (germline): MRHNA, SNTAGT. CDR3 size: 14 residues. V was pared by 3 bases and J by 1 base, with 6 bases between. The CDR3 is CASSEYRNTGELFF. CDR3 DNA: TGTGCCAGCAGTGAGTACAGGAACACCGGGGAGCTGTTTTTT.

The rearrangement joins TRBV6-5 to TRBJ1-5; perhaps TRBD1 as D (5 bases). Trimming cost V 5 bases and J 7 bases, with 18 bases left between them. CDR1 is MNHEY and CDR2 is SVGAGI in the germline V gene. The CDR3 runs to 15 residues. In DNA form, the CDR3 reads TGTGCCAGCAGTGTCGGGACTCCCGCGTCGCAGCCCCAGCATTTT. Translated: CASSVGTPASQPQHF.

This sequence joins TRBV27 and TRBJ1-1; a possible D gene is TRBD1 (5 bases). The V end lost 0 bases, the J end lost 5 bases, and 7 bases lay between the germline ends. Germline V gives CDR1 MNHEY, CDR2 SMNVEV (reference sequence). The CDR3 is 13 amino acids. CDR3 DNA sequence: TGTGCCAGCAGTTTATCTAAGGGGACTGAAGCTTTCTTT. Protein sequence: CASSLSKGTEAFF.

V is TRBV14 and J is TRBJ1-1; 7 bases map to TRBD1. The CDR3 runs 16 residues. Trimming at V came to 4 bases and at J to 2 bases, leaving 10 bases not matched to a gene. In germline, CDR1 is SGHDN, CDR2 FVKESK. The chain's CDR3 is CASSLEPTGANTEAFF. DNA for the CDR3: TGTGCCAGCAGCCTAGAGCCTACAGGGGCTAACACTGAAGCTTTCTTT. Full variable domain (missing parts from reference TRBV14 and TRBJ1-1): EAGVTQFPSHSVIEKGQTVTLRCDPISGHDNLYWYRRVMGKEIKFLLHFVKESKQDESGMPNNRFLAERTGGTYSTLKVQPAELEDSGVYFCASSLEPTGANTEAFFGQGTRLTVV.

The V gene is TRBV10-3, the J gene TRBJ1-2, with 8 bases identical to TRBD1. The CDR3 sequence is 13 residues long. J gave up 5 bases and V 11 bases, and 10 bases lay outside the gene matches. Germline loops: CDR1 ENHRY, CDR2 SYGVKD. The CDR3 DNA reads as TGTGCCGCCAACGCAGGGGGCGGTTATGGCTACACCTTC. Encoded protein: CAANAGGGYGYTF.

This clone was recorded once. The rearrangement uses TRBV7-9 and TRBJ2-1; D not certain. The CDR3 covers 16 residues. From germline, CDR1 is SEHNR and CDR2 FQNEAQ (reference sequence). V lost 5 bases and J 4 bases, leaving 18 bases between the germline ends. DNA of the CDR3: TGTGCCAGCAGCCCCCCCGAAATGGGGATTTACAATGAGCAGTTCTTC. Its protein is CASSPPEMGIYNEQFF.

The chain employs TRBV4-1 and TRBJ2-2, with D maybe TRBD1 (5 bases). The CDR3 contains 12 residues. In germline, CDR1 is MGHRA, CDR2 YSYEKL. V was shortened by 2 bases and J by 8 bases, with 6 bases between the two germline ends. The CDR3 sequence: CASSQQGGELFF. DNA for the CDR3: TGCGCCAGCAGCCAACAGGGTGGGGAGCTGTTTTTT.

The chain recombines TRBV10-3 with TRBJ1-1; D possibly corresponds to TRBD1 (5 bases). The CDR3 spans 11 residues. Trimming shortened V by 10 bases and J by 10 bases, and 16 bases separated the two germline ends. The germline V gene encodes CDR1 ENHRY and CDR2 SYGVKD. The CDR3 DNA reads as TGTGCCACAGAGACTGGGGCTCGAGCTTTCTTT. Translated: CATETGARAFF.

The chain uses TRBV7-9 and TRBJ1-1, with 7 bases lining up with TRBD1. This CDR3 is built from 14 residues. V shed 1 base and J 6 bases; nucleotides not matched to a gene: 5. Germline V gene data show CDR1 as SEHNR and CDR2 as FQNEAQ (reference sequence). This chain's CDR3 is CASSLVSRGAEAFF. Written as DNA, the CDR3 is TGTGCCAGCAGCTTAGTTTCCAGGGGGGCTGAAGCTTTCTTT.